The clone carrying this T cell receptor beta chain was counted many times. Its antigen is unidentified. The data were obtained in a study of blood T cells in healthy people across ages. About the research overall: Template switching caught about one barcoded beta molecule for each two T cells.

The CDR3 runs 12 residues. Looked up from germline, CDR1 is ENHRY and CDR2 is SYGVKD. Trimming took off 6 bases at V and 4 bases at J, with 10 bases between the two ends. The study, taken as a whole, reports: Versus aged donors, long-lived donors had higher diversity and more naive CD4+ cells. Total diversity from one million sequenced T cells was likely underestimated. It was found that TCR beta diversity correlated strongly with the percentage of naive T cells.

The authors ran a second PCR of roughly 6 to 12 cycles using a sample-barcoded 5' primer and a J-beta primer mix. TCRdb fed the 5' RACE reads into MiXCR, producing one record per CDR3 protein. The sample holds 1.6 million or so distinct CDR3 sequences; 30% to 35% are singletons and the top ten take over 9%. This sequence joins TRBV10-3 and TRBJ2-7; D perhaps matches TRBD2 (5 bases). This clonotype originated in a woman aged 25 to 39 in good health. Sequencing was done on a sample of blood. In DNA, the CDR3 is TGTGCCATCAGCTCCGGGGTTTACGAGCAGTACTTC. This translates into CAISSGVYEQYF.